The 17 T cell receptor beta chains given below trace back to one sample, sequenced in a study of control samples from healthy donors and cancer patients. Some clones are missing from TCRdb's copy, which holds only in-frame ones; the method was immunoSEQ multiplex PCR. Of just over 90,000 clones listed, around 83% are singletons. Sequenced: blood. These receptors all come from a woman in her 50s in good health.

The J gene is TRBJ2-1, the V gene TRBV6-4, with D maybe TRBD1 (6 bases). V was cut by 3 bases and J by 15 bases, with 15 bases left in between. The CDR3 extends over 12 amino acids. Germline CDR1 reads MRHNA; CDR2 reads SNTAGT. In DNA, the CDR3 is TGTGCCAGCAGTGAAAACAGGGTTTCGTGGTTCTTC. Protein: CASSENRVSWFF.

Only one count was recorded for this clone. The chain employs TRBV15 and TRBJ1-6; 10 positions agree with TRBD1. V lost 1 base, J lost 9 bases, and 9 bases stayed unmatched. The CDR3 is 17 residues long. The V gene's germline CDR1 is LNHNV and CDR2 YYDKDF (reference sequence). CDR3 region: CATSRGTGGTLRSPLHF. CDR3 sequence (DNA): TGTGCCACCAGCAGAGGGACAGGGGGAACATTGCGTTCACCCCTCCACTTT.

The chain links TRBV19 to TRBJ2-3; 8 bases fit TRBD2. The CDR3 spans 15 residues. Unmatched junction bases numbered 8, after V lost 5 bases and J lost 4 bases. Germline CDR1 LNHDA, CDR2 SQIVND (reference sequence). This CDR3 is CASSSSAGESDTQYF. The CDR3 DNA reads TGTGCCAGTAGTTCCTCAGCGGGAGAATCAGATACGCAGTATTTT. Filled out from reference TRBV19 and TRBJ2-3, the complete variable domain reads DGGITQSPKYLFRKEGQNVTLSCEQNLNHDAMYWYRQDPGQGLRLIYYSQIVNDFQKGDIAEGYSVSREKKESFPLTVTSAQKNPTAFYLCASSSSAGESDTQYFGPGTRLTVL.

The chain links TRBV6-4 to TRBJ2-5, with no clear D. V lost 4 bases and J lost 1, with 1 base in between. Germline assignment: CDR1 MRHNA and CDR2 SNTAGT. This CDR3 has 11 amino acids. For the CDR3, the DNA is TGTGCCAGCAGTGCCCAAGAGACCCAGTACTTC. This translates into CASSAQETQYF.

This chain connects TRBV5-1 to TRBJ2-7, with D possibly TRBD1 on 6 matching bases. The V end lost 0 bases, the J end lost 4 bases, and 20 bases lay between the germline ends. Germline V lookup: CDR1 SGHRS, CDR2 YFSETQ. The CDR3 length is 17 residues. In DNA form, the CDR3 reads TGCGCCAGCAGCTTGGTAGGCTACAGGGATGGGTTATACGAGCAGTACTTC. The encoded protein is CASSLVGYRDGLYEQYF.

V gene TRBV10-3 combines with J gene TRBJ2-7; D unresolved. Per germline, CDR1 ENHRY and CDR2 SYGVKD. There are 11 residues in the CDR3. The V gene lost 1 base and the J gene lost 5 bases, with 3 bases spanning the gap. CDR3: CAISEYDEQYF. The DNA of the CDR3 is TGTGCCATCAGTGAGTACGACGAGCAGTACTTC.

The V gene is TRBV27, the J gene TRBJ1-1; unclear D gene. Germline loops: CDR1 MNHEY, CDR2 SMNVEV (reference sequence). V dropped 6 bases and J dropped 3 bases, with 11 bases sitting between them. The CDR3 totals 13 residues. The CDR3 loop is CASRKQRDTEAFF. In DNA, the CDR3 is TGTGCCAGCAGGAAACAGAGGGACACTGAAGCTTTCTTT.

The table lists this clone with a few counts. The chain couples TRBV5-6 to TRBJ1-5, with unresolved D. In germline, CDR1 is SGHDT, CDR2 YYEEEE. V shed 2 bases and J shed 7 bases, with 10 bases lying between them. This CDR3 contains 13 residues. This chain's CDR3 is CASSLGSWQPQHF. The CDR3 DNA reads TGTGCCAGCAGCTTAGGGAGTTGGCAGCCCCAGCATTTT.

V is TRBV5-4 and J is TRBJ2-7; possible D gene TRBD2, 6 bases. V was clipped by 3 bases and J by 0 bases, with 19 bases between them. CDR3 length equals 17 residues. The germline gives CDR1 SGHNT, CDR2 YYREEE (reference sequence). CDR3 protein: CASSSTGRAGPSYEQYF. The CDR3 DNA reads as TGTGCCAGCAGCTCCACGGGCAGAGCGGGCCCCTCCTACGAGCAGTACTTC.

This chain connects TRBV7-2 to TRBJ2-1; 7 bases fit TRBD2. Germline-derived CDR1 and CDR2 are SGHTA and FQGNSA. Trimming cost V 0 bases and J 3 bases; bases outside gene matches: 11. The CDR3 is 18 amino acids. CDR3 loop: CASSLAEIRLAVYNEQFF. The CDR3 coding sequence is TGTGCCAGCAGCTTAGCGGAGATAAGGCTAGCGGTCTACAATGAGCAGTTCTTC.

The CDR3 here is CASSFGENTEAFF. In DNA, the CDR3 is TGTGCCAGCAGCTTTGGGGAGAACACTGAAGCTTTCTTT. This rearrangement joins TRBV5-6 to TRBJ1-1, with D hard to call. Trimming cost V 2 bases and J 1 base, with 6 bases left between them. Germline V gene sequence: CDR1 SGHDT, CDR2 YYEEEE. The CDR3 totals 13 residues.

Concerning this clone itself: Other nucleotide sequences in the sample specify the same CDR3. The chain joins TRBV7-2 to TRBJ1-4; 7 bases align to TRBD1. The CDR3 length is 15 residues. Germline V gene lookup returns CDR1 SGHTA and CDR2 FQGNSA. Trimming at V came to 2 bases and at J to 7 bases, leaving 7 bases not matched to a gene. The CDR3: CASSLRQGGFEKLFF. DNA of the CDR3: TGTGCCAGCAGCTTACGACAGGGCGGTTTTGAAAAACTGTTTTTT.

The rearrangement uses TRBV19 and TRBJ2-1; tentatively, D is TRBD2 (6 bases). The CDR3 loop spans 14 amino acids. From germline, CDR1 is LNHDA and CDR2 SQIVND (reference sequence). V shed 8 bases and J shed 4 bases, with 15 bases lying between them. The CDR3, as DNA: TGTGCCAGTGACCGGGCGGAGGGGTACAATGAGCAGTTCTTC. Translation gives CASDRAEGYNEQFF.

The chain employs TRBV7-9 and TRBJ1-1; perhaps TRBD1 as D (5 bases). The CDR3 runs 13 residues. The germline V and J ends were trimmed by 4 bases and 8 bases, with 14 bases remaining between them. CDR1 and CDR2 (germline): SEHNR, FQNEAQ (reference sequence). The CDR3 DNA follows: TGTGCCAGCAGCTCCTCCGGGGGACCAGAAGCTTTCTTT. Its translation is CASSSSGGPEAFF.

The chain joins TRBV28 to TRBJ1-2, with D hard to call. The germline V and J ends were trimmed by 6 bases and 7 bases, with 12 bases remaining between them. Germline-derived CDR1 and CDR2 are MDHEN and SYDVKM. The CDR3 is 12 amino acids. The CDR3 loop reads CASRPAGPGYTF. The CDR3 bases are TGTGCCAGCAGGCCCGCAGGTCCTGGCTACACCTTC.

The CDR3 spells CASSAGGGTNEKLFF. In DNA form, the CDR3 reads TGTGCCAGCAGTGCAGGGGGTGGAACTAATGAAAAACTGTTTTTT. This chain connects TRBV2 to TRBJ1-4; TRBD1 aligns across 7 bases. Losses at the gene ends were 4 bases for V and 1 base for J; bases not matched to a gene: 3. There are 15 residues in the CDR3. Germline loops: CDR1 SNHLY, CDR2 FYNNEI. The full variable domain, with the rest looked up from reference TRBV2 and TRBJ1-4, is EPEVTQTPSHQVTQMGQEVILRCVPISNHLYFYWYRQILGQKVEFLVSFYNNEISEKSEIFDDQFSVERPDGSNFTLKIRSTKLEDSAMYFCASSAGGGTNEKLFFGSGTQLSVL.

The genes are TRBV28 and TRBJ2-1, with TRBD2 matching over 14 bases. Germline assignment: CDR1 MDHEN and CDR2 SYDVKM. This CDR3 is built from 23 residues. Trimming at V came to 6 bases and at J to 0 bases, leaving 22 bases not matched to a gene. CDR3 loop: CASRQTLGGGTSGSLGSYNEQFF. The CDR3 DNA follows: TGTGCCAGCAGGCAAACACTTGGGGGCGGGACTAGCGGGAGCTTAGGCTCCTACAATGAGCAGTTCTTC.